This TCR beta chain is from a study of CD8 T cells in ankylosing spondylitis. TCRdb itself ran the 5' RACE reads through MiXCR, one entry per CDR3 protein. The top ten clones hold under 8% of a sample with 250,000 or so distinct CDR3 sequences, about 10% of them seen once. Worth noting for this clonotype: Antigen unknown.

CDR1 is SQVTM and CDR2 is ANQGSEA in the germline V gene. The CDR3 totals 13 residues. V shed 4 bases, J shed 3 bases, and the junction held 4 bases outside the gene matches. Findings and limits, study-wide: Reported data indicate significant enrichment of disease-linked clones within matched ankylosing spondylitis synovial fluid. Earlier reports found some motif variants in synovial fluid and blood in reactive arthritis.

Input material: blood, either unsorted or a sorted T cell fraction (not recorded which). The TCR comes from a male donor with ankylosing spondylitis or in good health (not recorded which). The J gene is TRBJ1-1, the V gene TRBV29-1; 8 bases map to TRBD1. CDR3 region: CSVGGTGHTEAFF. The CDR3 DNA follows: TGCAGCGTTGGAGGGACAGGCCACACTGAAGCTTTCTTT.